Presented here are 25 T cell receptor beta chains from one specimen sequenced in a study of T-cell memory formation after mild COVID-19. TCRdb fed the 5' RACE reads into MiXCR, producing one record per CDR3 protein. The data hold 250,000 to 350,000 distinct CDR3 sequences, with about 17% observed a single time. Sequencing was carried out using PBMCs or a T cell subset sorted from them (not recorded which). The receptors derive from a man aged 18 to 29 who had mild COVID-19 (a few samples of this study predate the infection). Cell type and time point are not known.

V gene TRBV19 combines with J gene TRBJ1-1; 11 bases match TRBD1. Germline V lookup: CDR1 LNHDA, CDR2 SQIVND (reference sequence). The CDR3 is 16 amino acids. V lost 8 bases, J lost 3 bases, and 11 bases stayed unmatched. CDR3 bases: TGTGCCAGTTGGGCGGACAGGGGGCAGGTGTACACTGAAGCTTTCTTT. Translated, it gives CASWADRGQVYTEAFF. Supplemented by reference TRBV19 and TRBJ1-1, the full variable domain reads DGGITQSPKYLFRKEGQNVTLSCEQNLNHDAMYWYRQDPGQGLRLIYYSQIVNDFQKGDIAEGYSVSREKKESFPLTVTSAQKNPTAFYLCASWADRGQVYTEAFFGQGTRLTVV.

This clonotype was seen ten or more times. The chain carries TRBV20-1 and TRBJ2-7; possibly TRBD2 for D (7 bases). V lost 6 bases and J 2 bases, leaving 17 bases between the germline ends. CDR1 and CDR2 from the germline V gene are DFQATT and SNEGSKA (reference sequence). The CDR3 covers 14 residues. The CDR3 DNA reads TGCAGTGCCAAGGTGGCGGGGGCGCCCTACGAGCAGTACTTC. It encodes CSAKVAGAPYEQYF.

V usage is TRBV27 and J usage is TRBJ2-7, with 10 bases identical to TRBD2. From germline, CDR1 is MNHEY and CDR2 SMNVEV (reference sequence). V shed 5 bases, J shed 5 bases, and the junction held 9 bases outside the gene matches. CDR3 length: 15 residues. CDR3 region: CASSRKAGGQDEQYV. Written as DNA, the CDR3 is TGTGCCAGCAGTAGAAAAGCGGGGGGGCAGGACGAGCAGTACGTC.

This clonotype has more than one count but fewer than ten. The chain combines TRBV20-1 with TRBJ1-1; D remains unclear. The CDR3 has 13 residues. The germline CDR1 and CDR2 sequences are DFQATT and SNEGSKA (reference sequence). Trimming left V 6 bases short and J 0 bases short, with 11 bases between. In DNA form, the CDR3 reads TGCAGTGCCAAGAACAGCGTGAACACTGAAGCTTTCTTT. The encoded protein is CSAKNSVNTEAFF.

The chain has TRBV12-3 or TRBV12-4 and TRBJ1-2; 10 bases agree with TRBD1. The ends lost 3 bases at V and 10 bases at J; junction bases unmatched: 11. This CDR3 region has 15 residues. CDR3 sequence: CASSLEARGTGVYTF. In DNA, the CDR3 is TGTGCCAGCAGTTTGGAGGCGCGAGGGACAGGGGTCTACACCTTC.

The chain has TRBV18 and TRBJ2-4; 9 nucleotides line up with TRBD1. This CDR3 is 14 amino acids long. Germline CDR1 and CDR2: KGHSH and LQKENI. With V trimmed by 6 bases and J by 8 bases, 8 bases remained unmatched. This CDR3 reads CASSGTGLKDIQYF. The DNA for the CDR3 is TGTGCCAGCTCGGGGACAGGGTTAAAGGACATTCAGTACTTC.

The sample holds a few counts of this clonotype. The V gene is TRBV5-1, the J gene TRBJ2-1; no definite D call. Germline values: CDR1 SGHRS, CDR2 YFSETQ. The CDR3 length is 11 residues. The V and J ends lost 4 bases and 8 bases respectively, with 7 bases between them. CDR3 sequence: CASSPAYEQFF. In DNA form, the CDR3 reads TGCGCCAGCAGCCCGGCATATGAGCAGTTCTTC.

V usage is TRBV9 and J usage is TRBJ1-1, with a weak D call TRBD1 (6 bases). V was clipped by 3 bases and J by 5 bases, with 20 bases between them. Germline V lookup: CDR1 SGDLS, CDR2 YYNGEE. The CDR3 length is 16 residues. For the CDR3, the DNA is TGTGCCAGCAGCGCGATCCGCGGGGGGGGCTGGACTGAAGCTTTCTTT. Translated: CASSAIRGGGWTEAFF.

The CDR3 sequence is CASTRDSNQPQHF. The CDR3 nucleotides read TGTGCCAGCACCAGGGATAGCAATCAGCCCCAGCATTTT. This rearrangement joins TRBV2 to TRBJ1-5; perhaps TRBD1 as D (5 bases). Trimming pared 7 bases from V and 0 bases from J, leaving 7 bases between. In germline, CDR1 is SNHLY, CDR2 FYNNEI. This CDR3 contains 13 residues.

The V and J genes are TRBV6-2 or TRBV6-3 and TRBJ2-3; D gene ambiguous. This CDR3 spans 12 amino acids. The germline CDR1 and CDR2 sequences are MNHEY and SVGEGT. The CDR3: CACSWIPDTQYF. The CDR3 bases are TGTGCATGTAGCTGGATCCCAGATACGCAGTATTTT.

This chain connects TRBV4-2 to TRBJ2-5, with TRBD2 matching over 10 bases. V shed 3 bases and J 1 base; nucleotides not matched to a gene: 5. CDR1 and CDR2 (germline): LGHNA, YNFKEQ. The CDR3 is 16 residues long. The CDR3 DNA is TGTGCCAGCAGCCAGGGGAGCGGGGGGGCCCAAGAGACCCAGTACTTC. It encodes CASSQGSGGAQETQYF.

This clonotype was counted many times. The chain recombines TRBV12-3 or TRBV12-4 with TRBJ2-7; D not resolved. The CDR3 runs to 12 residues. V was shortened by 3 bases and J by 1 base, with 4 bases between the two germline ends. The CDR3 is CASSFGSYEQYF. In nucleotides, the CDR3 is TGTGCCAGCAGTTTCGGTTCCTACGAGCAGTACTTC.

This chain links TRBV27 with TRBJ1-5; no clear D. The CDR3 has 14 amino acids. The germline V and J ends were trimmed by 2 bases and 6 bases, with 11 bases remaining between them. Per the germline V gene, CDR1 is MNHEY and CDR2 is SMNVEV (reference sequence). In DNA form, the CDR3 reads TGTGCCAGCAGTTTAACTTGGGGTGGTCAGCCCCAGCATTTT. It specifies CASSLTWGGQPQHF.

This clonotype turned up a few times. The chain recombines TRBV7-2 with TRBJ1-1, with a weak D call TRBD1 (6 bases). This CDR3 comprises 12 residues. The V end lost 5 bases, the J end lost 3 bases, and 7 bases lay between the germline ends. The V gene's germline CDR1 is SGHTA and CDR2 FQGNSA. CDR3 bases: TGTGCCAGCAGCAGACAGGACACTGAAGCTTTCTTT. As protein: CASSRQDTEAFF.

The table lists this clonotype with a few counts. The CDR3 DNA is TGTGCCAGCAGTGGCGGGCAGGTGAACACTGAAGCTTTCTTT. Protein sequence: CASSGGQVNTEAFF. The V and J genes are TRBV6-2 or TRBV6-3 and TRBJ1-1; D ambiguous. CDR1 is MNHEY and CDR2 is SVGEGT in the germline V gene. V was trimmed by 5 bases and J by 0 bases, leaving 10 bases between them. The CDR3 consists of 14 residues.

The chain uses TRBV4-1 and TRBJ2-3; D is unresolved. Germline CDR1 reads MGHRA; CDR2 reads YSYEKL. The length of the CDR3 is 17 residues. Trimming shortened V by 0 bases and J by 6 bases, and 19 bases separated the two germline ends. Here the CDR3 DNA reads TGCGCCAGCAGCCAAGATTCGATGATCTGGCTAAAGGATACGCAGTATTTT. It encodes CASSQDSMIWLKDTQYF.

This clonotype was counted only a few times. This chain joins TRBV18 and TRBJ2-3; D gene ambiguous. The V end was cut by 2 bases, the J end by 4 bases, with 10 bases between. Germline values: CDR1 KGHSH, CDR2 LQKENI. The CDR3 spans 14 residues. CDR3 nucleotides: TGTGCCAGCTCACCAAACCAACCCGCAGATACGCAGTATTTT. It specifies CASSPNQPADTQYF.

V usage is TRBV2 and J usage is TRBJ2-3, with D possibly being TRBD1 (6 bases). V was shortened by 8 bases and J by 2 bases, with 11 bases between the two germline ends. Germline CDR1 and CDR2: SNHLY and FYNNEI. The CDR3 is made up of 13 amino acids. In nucleotides, the CDR3 is TGTGCCAGCGAGGGGGTTAACACAGATACGCAGTATTTT. This codes for CASEGVNTDTQYF.

V is TRBV30 and J is TRBJ2-2, with D perhaps matching TRBD1 or TRBD2 (5 bases each). With 5 bases removed from V and 2 bases from J, the gap between germline ends came to 9 bases. The CDR3 has 13 residues. The V gene's germline CDR1 is GTSNPN and CDR2 SVGIG (reference sequence). CDR3 amino acids: CAWGTVNTGELFF. CDR3 DNA sequence: TGTGCCTGGGGGACGGTAAACACCGGGGAGCTGTTTTTT. The full variable domain, rest sourced from reference TRBV30 and TRBJ2-2, is SQTIHQWPATLVQPVGSPLSLECTVEGTSNPNLYWYRQAAGRGLQLLFYSVGIGQISSEVPQNLSASRPQDRQFILSSKKLLLSDSGFYLCAWGTVNTGELFFGEGSRLTVL.

This clonotype was seen a few times. The V call is TRBV2, the J call TRBJ1-3; unclear D gene. The CDR3 has 11 residues. V lost 3 bases to trimming and J lost 7 bases, with 4 bases between them. In germline, CDR1 is SNHLY, CDR2 FYNNEI. The DNA for the CDR3 is TGTGCCAGCAGTGAGCTCAACACCATATATTTT. Its translation: CASSELNTIYF.

The chain links TRBV23-1 to TRBJ2-7, with TRBD1 matching over 9 bases. Being an ORF, TRBV23-1 has a function that is uncertain. J lost 4 bases, V lost 10 bases, and 17 bases had no gene match. This CDR3 spans 16 amino acids. CDR3 DNA sequence: TGCGCCACCACTCGCGGAGGACAGGGGATGGGATACGAGCAGTACGTC. Residues: CATTRGGQGMGYEQYV.

As for this clonotype: Because the CDR3's place on the DNA is in doubt, the DNA is left out and the CDR3 is given as listed by TCRdb. This chain links TRBV7-2 with TRBJ1-4; whether TRBD1, the table's D call, matches the DNA was not checked. Germline V lookup: CDR1 SGHTA, CDR2 FQGNSA. The CDR3 comprises 14 residues, both ends counted. CDR3 sequence: CASSRKRGMKNCFF.

The genes are TRBV5-1 and TRBJ1-4; no clear D. Germline V gives CDR1 SGHRS, CDR2 YFSETQ. Trimming removed 0 bases from V and 8 bases from J, with 11 bases in between. The CDR3 consists of 14 residues. In DNA, the CDR3 is TGCGCCAGCAGCTTGGGAGGGTTTGGAGAAAAACTGTTTTTT. Translating gives CASSLGGFGEKLFF.

The chain couples TRBV6-2 or TRBV6-3 to TRBJ2-5, with 9 bases identical to TRBD2. J gave up 4 bases and V 5 bases, and 14 bases lay outside the gene matches. CDR1 is MNHEY, CDR2 SVGEGT, per germline. This CDR3 region has 17 residues. The CDR3 DNA reads TGTGCCAGCAGTCCCCCTTTAAGTGGAGCGGGGGGAGAGACCCAGTACTTC. Protein sequence: CASSPPLSGAGGETQYF.

This clonotype appeared a few times. The chain uses TRBV20-1 and TRBJ2-5, with 14 bases matching TRBD2. Losses at the gene ends were 5 bases for V and 5 bases for J; bases not matched to a gene: 4. The germline V gene encodes CDR1 DFQATT and CDR2 SNEGSKA (reference sequence). The CDR3 is 14 residues long. CDR3 bases: TGCAGTGCTGAGACTAGCGGGGGGGCGGAGACCCAGTACTTC. Translation gives CSAETSGGAETQYF.